The clone carrying this T cell receptor (beta chain) showed up just a few times. These data are taken from a study of beta chain features in type 1 diabetes. The authors reverse transcribed all of the isolated RNA, so sequencing captured expressed TCRB transcripts. TCRdb's table, derived via immunoSEQ multiplex PCR, lists solely in-frame clones and lacks some. The sample lists about 330,000 clones, approximately 10% occurring once. The source is a woman in her 30s in good health. The sequenced material came from naive CD4+ T cells from blood.

The CDR3 protein is CAWSGGTGREKLFF. CDR3 sequence (DNA): TGTGCCTGGAGTGGGGGGACAGGGCGCGAAAAACTGTTTTTT. The genes are TRBV30 and TRBJ1-4; 9 positions match TRBD1. Germline assignment: CDR1 GTSNPN and CDR2 SVGIG (reference sequence). Germline trimming cut 1 base from V and 8 bases from J; bases unmatched to any gene: 5. There are 14 residues in the CDR3.